This T cell receptor (beta chain) was captured by sequencing in a study of T cells in women clearing cervical HPV infection. Looking at the study overall: Control women cleared a single incident HPV16 infection within 12 months. Study-wide results and caveats: Controls had more TRBV6-7 (about 0.15%) than cases (about 0.11%).

As for this clone: The antigen is unknown. The germline gene is not matched at one end of the junction; a read error may be the cause. The read falls 3 residues short of the CDR3 end, and the missing part is taken from the germline J gene.

The CDR3 has 15 residues. CDR1 and CDR2 from the germline V gene are LGHNA and YNFKEQ. The method was immunoSEQ multiplex PCR; TCRdb's version includes in-frame clones alone and lacks a portion of them. The sample table includes roughly 23,000 clones. Input material: blood buffy coat. The sequence was collected from a woman aged 18 to 75 with a cervical HPV16 infection that either progressed to CIN3+ or cleared (not recorded which). The rearrangement links TRBV4-2 to TRBJ1-4; D may be TRBD1 (5 bases). The sequenced part of the CDR3 DNA is TGCGCCAGCAGCCAAGGGGCAGGGAACAGTGAAAAA. Protein: CASSQGAGNSEK. The whole CDR3 protein reads CASSQGAGNSEKLFF.